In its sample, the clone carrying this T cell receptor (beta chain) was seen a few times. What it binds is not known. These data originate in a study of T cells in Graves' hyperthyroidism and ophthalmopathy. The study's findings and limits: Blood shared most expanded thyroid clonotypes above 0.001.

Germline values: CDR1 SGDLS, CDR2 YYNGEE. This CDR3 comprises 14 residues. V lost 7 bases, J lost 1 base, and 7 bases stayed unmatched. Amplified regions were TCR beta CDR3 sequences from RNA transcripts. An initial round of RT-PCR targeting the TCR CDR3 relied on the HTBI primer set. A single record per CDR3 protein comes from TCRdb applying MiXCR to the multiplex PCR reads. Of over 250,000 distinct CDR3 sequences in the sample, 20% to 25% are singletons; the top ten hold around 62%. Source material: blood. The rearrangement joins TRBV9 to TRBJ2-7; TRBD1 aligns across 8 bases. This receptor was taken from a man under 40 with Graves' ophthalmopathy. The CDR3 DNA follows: TGTGCCAGCGGTTCCAGACAGGGGTCCTACGAGCAGTACTTC. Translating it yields CASGSRQGSYEQYF.